This T cell receptor (beta chain) was identified in a study of immune evolution from preneoplasia to lung adenocarcinoma. Method: immunoSEQ multiplex PCR; TCRdb's copy keeps in-frame clones and lacks some. The sample lists some 7,200 clones; 79% were seen once. Two lung cancer pathologists independently confirmed each histologic diagnosis. This CDR3 region has 12 residues. Between the trimmed V and J ends, which lost 10 bases and 8 bases, there was a span of 14 bases. CDR1 is MNHNS and CDR2 is SASEGT in the germline V gene. With respect to this clone: Its antigen is not known.

Study results and caveats: Normal lung had the highest top T cell clone frequencies. Later-stage lesions appeared to have more T cells, more diversity, less clonality.

Sequencing was carried out using FFPE adjacent normal lung tissue. This sequence joins TRBV6-1 and TRBJ1-4; tentatively, D is TRBD1 (6 bases). The source of this sequence is a person aged 70 to 85 with lung adenocarcinoma. CDR3 nucleotides: TGTGCCATACAGGGTTTGGGGGAAAAACTGTTTTTT. This encodes CAIQGLGEKLFF.